The 27 T cell receptor beta chains given below trace back to one sample, sequenced in a study of regulatory T cells in long-lasting Graves disease (dated by TCRdb to the early 2020s). Explained via the paper, the time point label denotes: newly diagnosed GD, antithyroid drugs for less than 3 months. For both TCR sequencing and RNA sequencing, RNA was extracted from PBMCs in TRIzol. The library came from multiplex PCR. Sequencing was carried out with an Illumina HiSeq 4000. iRepertoire HTBI primers and Arm-PCR amplification of CDR3 regions were used to construct TCR beta libraries. In TCRdb, the public reads were trimmed at Q25 with fastp and aligned with MiXCR, with productive beta chains retained. Records with the same CDR3 protein are collapsed into one entry carrying the most frequent genes and DNA. The sample profile shows about 400,000 distinct CDR3 sequences; approximately 15% of them were found once. Together, the top ten hold about 7.8% of the sample.

Another study also made use of these data, one on T cells in Graves' hyperthyroidism and ophthalmopathy.

The sample consisted of peripheral blood mononuclear cells (PBMCs), taken at new diagnosis, from a patient treated with antithyroid drugs. The source of these receptors is a woman between 40 and 50 years old with Graves disease. Donor details come from another sample of the same person, matched by shared clones.

This clonotype has more than one count but fewer than ten. The chain joins TRBV20-1 to TRBJ2-7; possible D gene TRBD1, 5 bases. The germline CDR1 and CDR2 sequences are DFQATT and SNEGSKA (reference sequence). This CDR3 comprises 15 residues. V was trimmed by 3 bases and J by 0 bases, leaving 15 bases between them. The CDR3 loop is CSARAPWGLSYEQYF. The CDR3 DNA follows: TGCAGTGCTAGGGCCCCTTGGGGCCTCTCCTACGAGCAGTACTTC.

This clonotype was picked up many times. V gene TRBV14 combines with J gene TRBJ2-2, with 7 bases aligning to TRBD2. CDR3 length: 16 residues. V dropped 5 bases and J dropped 1; count of bases not matched to a gene: 7. Germline V CDR1 and CDR2: SGHDN, FVKESK. The CDR3 nucleotides are TGTGCCAGCAGCAGGCAGCGGGGTAGGAACACCGGGGAGCTGTTTTTT. Its translation: CASSRQRGRNTGELFF.

This clonotype was detected ten times or more. The chain combines TRBV28 with TRBJ1-5; 8 bases fit TRBD1. The V gene's germline CDR1 is MDHEN and CDR2 SYDVKM. The J segment lost 0 bases and the V segment lost 4 bases, leaving 11 bases of the junction unmatched. The CDR3 runs 18 residues. The CDR3 DNA follows: TGTGCCAGCAGTTCATGGGACAGGAGAATCTATAGCAATCAGCCCCAGCATTTT. Its protein product is CASSSWDRRIYSNQPQHF.

V is TRBV9 and J is TRBJ2-7; D is ambiguous. CDR1 is SGDLS and CDR2 is YYNGEE in the germline V gene. The V end was cut by 0 bases, the J end by 3 bases, with 10 bases between. The CDR3 sequence is 14 residues long. CDR3 DNA: TGTGCCAGCAGCGTAGCCGCTACAGACTACGAGCAGTACTTC. Its translation: CASSVAATDYEQYF.

This clonotype was recorded many times. This chain joins TRBV7-2 and TRBJ2-2; D gene uncertain. V dropped 0 bases and J dropped 0 bases, with 11 bases sitting between them. The CDR3 runs 17 residues. Germline CDR1 reads SGHTA; CDR2 reads FQGNSA. CDR3 DNA: TGTGCCAGCAGCTTAGCGCTTTTGACAACGAACACCGGGGAGCTGTTTTTT. As protein: CASSLALLTTNTGELFF.

This clonotype has a count of ten or more. The chain has TRBV6-2 or TRBV6-3 and TRBJ2-7; 7 bases line up with TRBD2. The CDR3 contains 14 residues. V lost 5 bases and J lost 4; bases outside the gene matches: 8. Germline loops: CDR1 MNHEY, CDR2 SVGEGT. The chain's CDR3 is CASSEAGPRYEQYF. For the CDR3, the DNA is TGTGCCAGCAGTGAAGCGGGACCAAGATACGAGCAGTACTTC.

This clonotype was recorded at least ten times. The chain is built from TRBV28 and TRBJ2-7; TRBD2 is a possible D gene (5 bases). Trimming took 2 bases from V and 4 from J, leaving 15 bases between them. There are 15 residues in the CDR3. Germline CDR1 MDHEN, CDR2 SYDVKM. The CDR3 region has the DNA TGTGCCAGCAGTTTAGGAGGAACTGGCCTTTACGAGCAGTACTTC. This gives the protein CASSLGGTGLYEQYF.

This clonotype was counted ten times or more. The chain has TRBV3-1 and TRBJ1-1; D is uncertain. The length of the CDR3 is 13 residues. Germline V gene lookup returns CDR1 LGHDT and CDR2 YNNKEL (reference sequence). The V end lost 0 bases, the J end lost 5 bases, and 7 bases lay between the germline ends. The CDR3 sequence: CASSQDPRTEAFF. CDR3 in DNA: TGTGCCAGCAGCCAAGACCCGAGGACTGAAGCTTTCTTT.

The V and J genes are TRBV2 and TRBJ1-6; 8 nucleotides line up with TRBD1. V lost 5 bases and J lost 6; bases outside the gene matches: 6. Germline CDR1 and CDR2: SNHLY and FYNNEI. CDR3 length: 15 amino acids. CDR3 region: CASSSRTGTNSPLHF. The CDR3 DNA follows: TGTGCCAGCAGTTCCCGGACAGGGACTAATTCACCCCTCCACTTT.

At least ten counts were recorded for this clonotype. The chain links TRBV28 to TRBJ2-1; D is uncertain. The CDR3 is 16 residues long. CDR1 and CDR2 (germline): MDHEN, SYDVKM. V was shortened by 3 bases and J by 4 bases, with 16 bases between the two germline ends. Here the CDR3 DNA reads TGTGCCAGCAGTTTCAGGCCGCCAATGCGTTACAATGAGCAGTTCTTC. It translates to CASSFRPPMRYNEQFF.

With regard to this clonotype: Given a much more abundant clone one base away, this may be a read error. J is TRBJ2-6 and V is TRBV27; D perhaps matches TRBD1 (5 bases). The germline V gene encodes CDR1 MNHEY and CDR2 SMNVEV (reference sequence). This CDR3 is 16 amino acids long. The CDR3 loop is CASSGSLSSGANVLIF. The CDR3 DNA reads as TGTGCCAGCAGTGGTTCACTTAGCTCTGGGGCCAACGTCCTGATTTTC.

The table lists this clonotype with many counts. The chain recombines TRBV10-3 with TRBJ2-1; D possibly corresponds to TRBD2 (6 bases). Trimming shortened V by 3 bases and J by 10 bases, and 16 bases separated the two germline ends. Per the germline V gene, CDR1 is ENHRY and CDR2 is SYGVKD. This CDR3 region has 14 residues. The CDR3 reads CAISDSSATTEQFF. The CDR3 coding sequence is TGTGCCATCAGTGACTCTAGCGCCACGACGGAGCAGTTCTTC.

At least ten counts were recorded for this clonotype. The chain is built from TRBV9 and TRBJ2-1; perhaps TRBD2 as D (7 bases). Germline values: CDR1 SGDLS, CDR2 YYNGEE. The CDR3 is 15 amino acids. V was shortened by 3 bases and J by 8 bases, with 18 bases between the two germline ends. CDR3 sequence (DNA): TGTGCCAGCAGCGAAGGGGGGGTCGGGGGGCATGAGCAGTTCTTC. Amino acid sequence: CASSEGGVGGHEQFF.

In this sample, this clonotype turned up many times. The V gene is TRBV2, the J gene TRBJ1-2; D is uncertain. V dropped 3 bases and J dropped 4 bases, with 9 bases sitting between them. Germline CDR1 is SNHLY and CDR2 is FYNNEI. This CDR3 is 13 amino acids long. This CDR3 reads CASSERTGYGYTF. DNA of the CDR3: TGTGCCAGCAGTGAGAGGACGGGCTATGGCTACACCTTC. The complete variable domain, with remaining parts taken from reference TRBV2 and TRBJ1-2, reads EPEVTQTPSHQVTQMGQEVILRCVPISNHLYFYWYRQILGQKVEFLVSFYNNEISEKSEIFDDQFSVERPDGSNFTLKIRSTKLEDSAMYFCASSERTGYGYTFGSGTRLTVV.

V and J are TRBV27 and TRBJ2-1; D is possibly TRBD1 (6 bases). The ends were cut back, 1 base at V and 3 bases at J, with 13 bases in the middle. The CDR3 has 16 residues. Germline V CDR1 and CDR2: MNHEY, SMNVEV (reference sequence). The CDR3 protein is CASSLLQDRNYNEQFF. The DNA of the CDR3 is TGTGCCAGCAGTTTATTACAGGACAGAAACTACAATGAGCAGTTCTTC.

This clonotype was counted a few times. The CDR3 is CASSLHGQLQETQYF. In nucleotides, the CDR3 is TGTGCCAGCAGCTTACACGGACAGCTCCAAGAGACCCAGTACTTC. The chain combines TRBV7-6 with TRBJ2-5; the D gene is possibly TRBD1 (6 bases). The CDR3 is 15 amino acids. V was clipped by 2 bases and J by 1 base, with 11 bases between them. The germline gives CDR1 SGHVS, CDR2 FNYEAQ.

In its sample, this clonotype was seen many times. The chain combines TRBV3-1 with TRBJ2-5; tentatively, D is TRBD1 (5 bases). Germline V CDR1 and CDR2: LGHDT, YNNKEL (reference sequence). This CDR3 is built from 17 residues. V was shortened by 0 bases and J by 2 bases, with 16 bases between the two germline ends. CDR3: CASSQELEGVRQETQYF. The CDR3 DNA sequence: TGTGCCAGCAGCCAAGAATTAGAAGGGGTCAGACAAGAGACCCAGTACTTC.

This clonotype has only a few counts. The V gene is TRBV6-1, the J gene TRBJ2-7; no reliable D call. Trimming pared 10 bases from V and 0 bases from J, leaving 10 bases between. CDR1 is MNHNS, CDR2 SASEGT, per germline. There are 12 residues in the CDR3. CDR3 loop: CAIAQSSYEQYF. Written as DNA, the CDR3 is TGTGCCATCGCCCAGAGCTCCTACGAGCAGTACTTC.

This clonotype appeared many times. CDR3 nucleotide sequence: TGTGCCAGCAGTCCCTTCCCCTCAACTAGCGGGAGAGGAGTGAGCACAGATACGCAGTATTTT. Its protein product is CASSPFPSTSGRGVSTDTQYF. The V and J genes are TRBV28 and TRBJ2-3; 11 nucleotides line up with TRBD2. Trimming took 5 bases from V and 0 from J; bases not matched to a gene: 19. The CDR3 covers 21 residues. Germline assignment: CDR1 MDHEN and CDR2 SYDVKM.

There are a few counts of this clonotype. A junction boundary mismatches the germline segment, possibly from a read error. CDR3: CATSKGEFPNTGELSF. CDR3 bases: TGTGCCACCAGTAAAGGGGAATTCCCGAACACCGGGGAGCTGTCTTTT. The chain carries TRBV24-1 and TRBJ2-2; D tentatively fits TRBD1 or TRBD2 (5 bases each). Per germline, CDR1 KGHDR and CDR2 SFDVKD. This CDR3 contains 16 residues.

This clonotype was detected many times. The genes are TRBV2 and TRBJ2-7; no definite D call. Between the trimmed V and J ends, which lost 1 base and 1 base, there was a span of 8 bases. Germline V gene sequence: CDR1 SNHLY, CDR2 FYNNEI. The CDR3 has 14 residues. This chain's CDR3 is CASSEGSLSYEQYF. Here the CDR3 DNA reads TGTGCCAGCAGTGAAGGCTCTCTTTCCTACGAGCAGTACTTC.

In its sample, this clonotype was seen a few times. This chain joins TRBV18 and TRBJ1-3; unclear D gene. V was trimmed by 3 bases and J by 0 bases, leaving 9 bases between them. This CDR3 comprises 15 residues. Per germline, CDR1 KGHSH and CDR2 LQKENI. The DNA of the CDR3 is TGTGCCAGCTCACCCAACGGATTCTCTGGAAACACCATATATTTT. Its translation is CASSPNGFSGNTIYF.

The sample holds one count of this clonotype. The gene calls are TRBV27 and TRBJ1-2; the D gene is possibly TRBD1 (5 bases). The germline gives CDR1 MNHEY, CDR2 SMNVEV (reference sequence). Trimming took off 6 bases at V and 2 bases at J, with 10 bases between the two ends. The CDR3 extends over 13 amino acids. The chain's CDR3 is CASRQQGNYGYTF. The CDR3 region has the DNA TGTGCCAGCAGGCAGCAGGGAAACTATGGCTACACCTTC.

Many counts were recorded for this clonotype. The chain joins TRBV12-5 to TRBJ2-1; perhaps TRBD2 as D (6 bases). Trimming took off 6 bases at V and 5 bases at J, with 26 bases between the two ends. This CDR3 contains 18 residues. Germline assignment: CDR1 LGHNT and CDR2 FRNRAP. CDR3 loop: CASGFFIDAGNTNNEQFF. The CDR3 DNA reads TGTGCTAGTGGGTTTTTCATAGATGCGGGAAACACTAACAATGAGCAGTTCTTC. Full variable domain (missing parts from reference TRBV12-5 and TRBJ2-1): DARVTQTPRHKVTEMGQEVTMRCQPILGHNTVFWYRQTMMQGLELLAYFRNRAPLDDSGMPKDRFSAEMPDATLATLKIQPSEPRDSAVYFCASGFFIDAGNTNNEQFFGPGTRLTVL.

In its sample, this clonotype was seen many times. The CDR3 protein is CASSEAGGSTDTQYF. The CDR3, as DNA: TGTGCCAGCAGTGAAGCGGGAGGGAGCACAGATACGCAGTATTTT. The chain has TRBV2 and TRBJ2-3, with 7 bases identical to TRBD2. The V and J ends lost 0 bases and 0 bases, in that order; junction bases with no gene match: 0. Germline V CDR1 and CDR2: SNHLY, FYNNEI. The CDR3 extends over 15 amino acids. Full variable domain (missing parts from reference TRBV2 and TRBJ2-3): EPEVTQTPSHQVTQMGQEVILRCVPISNHLYFYWYRQILGQKVEFLVSFYNNEISEKSEIFDDQFSVERPDGSNFTLKIRSTKLEDSAMYFCASSEAGGSTDTQYFGPGTRLTVL.

The sample holds many counts of this clonotype. The V gene is TRBV19, the J gene TRBJ1-1, with a tentative D call TRBD1 (6 bases). V dropped 4 bases and J dropped 0 bases, with 12 bases sitting between them. CDR1 LNHDA and CDR2 SQIVND come from the germline V gene (reference sequence). This CDR3 has 15 amino acids. The CDR3 loop reads CASSTSTGLNTEAFF. The CDR3, as DNA: TGTGCCAGTAGTACTTCGACAGGTCTGAACACTGAAGCTTTCTTT.

There are many counts of this clonotype. V usage is TRBV6-5 and J usage is TRBJ2-5; 7 positions agree with TRBD2. The germline CDR1 and CDR2 sequences are MNHEY and SVGAGI. Germline trimming cut 2 bases from V and 2 bases from J; bases unmatched to any gene: 8. This CDR3 is built from 16 residues. CDR3 in amino acids: CASSYVAAGIQETQYF. CDR3 bases: TGTGCCAGCAGTTACGTGGCAGCGGGGATACAAGAGACCCAGTACTTC.